Each of the 11 T cell receptor beta chains below was sequenced from the same sample in a study of neurological immune-mediated disorders. A single record per CDR3 protein comes from TCRdb applying MiXCR to the 5' RACE reads. The table records over 55,000 distinct CDR3 sequences, 8.5% to 10% of them present only once. Time point indicated: longitudinal time-point 2. The sample taken for sequencing was PBMCs. The receptors were gathered from a man in his thirties or forties in good health.

Ten or more counts support this clonotype. The rearrangement joins TRBV5-1 to TRBJ1-2; D unresolved. CDR1 SGHRS and CDR2 YFSETQ come from the germline V gene. The CDR3 runs 13 residues. Trimming left V 0 bases short and J 8 bases short, with 11 bases between. CDR3 bases: TGCGCCAGCAGCTTGGAGCAGGACGCCGGCTACACCTTC. It encodes CASSLEQDAGYTF.

This clonotype has ten or more counts. This chain connects TRBV9 to TRBJ2-7; 7 bases map to TRBD1. The CDR3 is 15 amino acids. Germline V gives CDR1 SGDLS, CDR2 YYNGEE. Trimming took 3 bases from V and 7 from J; bases not matched to a gene: 13. CDR3 DNA: TGTGCCAGCAGCGCAACTAGAACTTCAGGGGGTGAGCAGTACTTC. It yields the protein CASSATRTSGGEQYF.

On this clonotype: A much more abundant neighbour one base away suggests this may be a read error. This chain links TRBV6-4 with TRBJ2-7, with D tentatively TRBD2 (6 bases). Trimming shortened V by 2 bases and J by 6 bases, and 14 bases separated the two germline ends. There are 14 residues in the CDR3. Germline CDR1 is MRHNA and CDR2 is SNTAGT. In DNA, the CDR3 is TGTGCCAGCAGTGACGGGATTAGCGGCTCCGAGCAGTACTTC. Its protein product is CASSDGISGSEQYF.

This clonotype was seen at least ten times. J is TRBJ1-1 and V is TRBV20-1; a weak D match, TRBD1 (5 bases). The CDR3 contains 12 residues. Germline assignment: CDR1 DFQATT and CDR2 SNEGSKA (reference sequence). The germline V and J ends were trimmed by 2 bases and 1 base, with 5 bases remaining between them. This CDR3 reads CSARQGNTEAFF. The CDR3, as DNA: TGCAGTGCTAGACAGGGGAACACTGAAGCTTTCTTT.

This clonotype has a count of ten or more. This chain uses TRBV27 with TRBJ1-5; 8 bases are shared with TRBD1. Germline CDR1 is MNHEY and CDR2 is SMNVEV (reference sequence). Trimming took 4 bases from V and 4 from J; bases not matched to a gene: 15. The CDR3 has 18 residues. CDR3 sequence reads: CASSSSGPGQVENQPQHF. Written as DNA, the CDR3 is TGTGCCAGCAGTTCATCCGGCCCGGGACAGGTGGAGAATCAGCCCCAGCATTTT.

This clonotype has at least ten counts. The V gene is TRBV11-2, the J gene TRBJ2-5; D call uncertain. This CDR3 is built from 13 residues. The germline gives CDR1 SGHAT, CDR2 FQNNGV. Trimming left V 5 bases short and J 1 base short, with 8 bases between. The CDR3 bases are TGTGCCAGCAGCCGAGCCATCCAAGAGACCCAGTACTTC. Encoded protein: CASSRAIQETQYF.

Notes on this clonotype: A much larger clone lies one base from this, so it may be a read error. The chain recombines TRBV5-1 with TRBJ2-7; TRBD1 matches at 7 bases. This CDR3 region has 12 residues. With V trimmed by 5 bases and J by 7 bases, 6 bases remained unmatched. CDR1 SGHRS and CDR2 YFSETQ come from the germline V gene. The CDR3 sequence: CASRPDREEQYF. In DNA, the CDR3 is TGCGCCAGCAGGCCTGACAGGGAAGAGCAGTACTTC.

This clonotype was recorded a few times. CDR3 sequence reads: CASSSPPGQRIYEQYF. CDR3 sequence (DNA): TGTGCCAGCAGTTCGCCCCCGGGACAGCGCATCTACGAGCAGTACTTC. The genes are TRBV27 and TRBJ2-7; 7 bases map to TRBD1. The CDR3 is 16 amino acids. Germline V gives CDR1 MNHEY, CDR2 SMNVEV (reference sequence). Trimming took 4 bases from V and 3 from J; bases not matched to a gene: 12.

This clonotype was detected many times. The chain carries TRBV20-1 and TRBJ2-2, with TRBD2 matching 10 bases. The CDR3 contains 15 residues. The germline V gene encodes CDR1 DFQATT and CDR2 SNEGSKA (reference sequence). The V gene end was trimmed by 6 bases and the J gene end by 5 bases; junction bases not matched to a gene: 9. In DNA form, the CDR3 reads TGCAGTGCAAGAACGCTAGCGGGAGCAACCGGGGAGCTGTTTTTT. Amino acid sequence: CSARTLAGATGELFF.

This clonotype was counted ten times or more. The gene calls are TRBV6-1 and TRBJ2-1, with 9 bases fitting TRBD2. The ends lost 7 bases at V and 5 bases at J; junction bases unmatched: 9. Germline V gives CDR1 MNHNS, CDR2 SASEGT. This CDR3 is built from 15 residues. The CDR3 sequence is CASKKGLASDNEQFF. CDR3 DNA sequence: TGTGCCAGCAAAAAGGGACTAGCCTCGGACAATGAGCAGTTCTTC.

This clonotype was detected a few times. V usage is TRBV7-2 and J usage is TRBJ2-4; no reliable D call. This CDR3 comprises 13 residues. CDR1 is SGHTA and CDR2 is FQGNSA in the germline V gene. Trimming removed 5 bases at V and 7 bases at J, with 12 bases between. The CDR3 DNA reads as TGTGCCAGCAGCATAACAATGGGGAACATTCAGTACTTC. It codes for CASSITMGNIQYF.